This T cell receptor (beta chain) was obtained from a study of T cell responses to AZD1222 COVID-19 vaccine. Overall study results and limits: Clonal diversity may have been underestimated, and the donors were mostly white British, with more females than males. Baseline seropositivity occurred in only a handful of AZD1222 recipients.

This clone was counted only a few times. Its antigen is as yet unknown. CDR1 and CDR2 from the germline V gene are MDHEN and SYDVKM. This CDR3 is built from 15 residues. V was cut by 4 bases and J by 8 bases, with 20 bases left in between. Whether given at about 4 or about 12 weeks, second doses were pooled. Measured with immunoSEQ multiplex PCR; TCRdb has only the in-frame clones, and not every one. The sample carries approximately 150,000 clones, 92% recorded once. The genes are TRBV28 and TRBJ1-2, with D possibly TRBD1 on 5 matching bases. The source is an adult who received the AZD1222 COVID-19 vaccine. The starting material was peripheral blood, obtained 28 days after the second AZD1222 dose. The CDR3 bases are TGTGCCAGCAGTTCCCCCTCGGCGGGGGAGAGCGGCTACACCTTC. This encodes CASSSPSAGESGYTF.